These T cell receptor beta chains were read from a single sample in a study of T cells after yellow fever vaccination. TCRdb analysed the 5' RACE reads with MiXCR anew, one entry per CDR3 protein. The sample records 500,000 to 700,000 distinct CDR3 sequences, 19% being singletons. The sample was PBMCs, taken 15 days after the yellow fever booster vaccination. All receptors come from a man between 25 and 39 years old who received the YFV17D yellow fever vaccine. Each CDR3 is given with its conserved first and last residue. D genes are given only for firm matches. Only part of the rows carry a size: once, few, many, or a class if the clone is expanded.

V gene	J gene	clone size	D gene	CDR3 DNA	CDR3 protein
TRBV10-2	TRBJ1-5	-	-	TGCGCCAGCAGTGAGTCTAATGAACTTCAGCCCCAGCATTTT	CASSESNELQPQHF
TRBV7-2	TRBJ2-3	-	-	TGTGCCAGCAGCCTATCGAGGCTAAGCACAGATACGCAGTATTTT	CASSLSRLSTDTQYF
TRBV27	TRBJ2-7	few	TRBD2	TGTGCCAGCAGTCCAACCGGACTAGCGGCCTACGAGCAGTACTTC	CASSPTGLAAYEQYF
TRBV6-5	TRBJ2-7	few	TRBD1	TGTGCCAGCAGTTACTCGGACAGGGCTGGGGAGCAGTACTTC	CASSYSDRAGEQYF
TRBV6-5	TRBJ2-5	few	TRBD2	TGTGCCAGCAGTTACTCAGCGGGACAAGAGACCCAGTACTTC	CASSYSAGQETQYF
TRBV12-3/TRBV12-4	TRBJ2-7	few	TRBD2	TGTGCCAGCAGTTCGGGACTAGTTTTATACGAGCAGTACTTC	CASSSGLVLYEQYF
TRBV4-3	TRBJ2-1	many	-	TGCGCCAGCAGCCAAGCTCCTTACAATGAGCAGTTCTTC	CASSQAPYNEQFF
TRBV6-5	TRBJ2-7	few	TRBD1	TGTGCCAGCAGTCACCGGGACAGCGCCTACGAGCAGTACTTC	CASSHRDSAYEQYF
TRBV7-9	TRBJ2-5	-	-	TGTGCCAGCAGCCGGGGCCAGTACCAAGAGACCCAGTACTTC	CASSRGQYQETQYF
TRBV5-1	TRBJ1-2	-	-	TGCGCCAGCAGCTCGACAGTGAATGGCTACACCTTC	CASSSTVNGYTF
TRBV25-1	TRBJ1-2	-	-	TGTGCCAGCAGTCCCGATGCAGTTGGAGGCTACACCTTC	CASSPDAVGGYTF
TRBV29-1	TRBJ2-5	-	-	TGCAGCGTAGGACGACAAGAGACCCAGTACTTC	CSVGRQETQYF
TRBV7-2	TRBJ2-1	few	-	TGTGCCAGCAGCTTAGCGAGCGACCCCTACAATGAGCAGTTCTTC	CASSLASDPYNEQFF
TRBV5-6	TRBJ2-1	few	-	TGTGCCAGCAGCGGATTCAATGAGCAGTTCTTC	CASSGFNEQFF
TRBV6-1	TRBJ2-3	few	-	TGTGCCAGCACGGTTCATAGCACAGATACGCAGTATTTT	CASTVHSTDTQYF
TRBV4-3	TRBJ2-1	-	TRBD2	TGCGCCAGCAGCCAAGATAATGGACTAGCGGGAGGGGGGATTTACAATGAGCAGTTCTTC	CASSQDNGLAGGGIYNEQFF
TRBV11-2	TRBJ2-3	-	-	TGTGCCAGCAGCCCACCGAGAATAGATACGCAGTATTTT	CASSPPRIDTQYF
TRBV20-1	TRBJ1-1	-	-	TGCAGTGCTGGTTACAGGAACACTGAAGCTTTCTTT	CSAGYRNTEAFF
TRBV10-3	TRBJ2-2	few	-	TGTGCCGCCCGACTAGAGATTAACACCGGGGAGCTGTTTTTT	CAARLEINTGELFF
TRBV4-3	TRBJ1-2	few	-	TGCGCCAGCAGCCAAGAGGGTGGGCCCCATGGCTACACCTTC	CASSQEGGPHGYTF
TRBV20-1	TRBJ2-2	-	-	TGCAGTGCTAGGCGGGGTTTTAAGAACACCGGGGAGCTGTTTTTT	CSARRGFKNTGELFF
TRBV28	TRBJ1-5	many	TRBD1	TGTGCCACCATACCGGGACAGGGATACCAGCCCCAGCATTTT	CATIPGQGYQPQHF
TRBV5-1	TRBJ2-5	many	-	TGCGCCAGCAGCTTTCTCGGTGGGAAAGAGACCCAGTACTTC	CASSFLGGKETQYF
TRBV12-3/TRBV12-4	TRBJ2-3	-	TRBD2	TGTGCCAGCAGTCCCTCCACTAGCGGGATCACAGATACGCAGTATTTT	CASSPSTSGITDTQYF
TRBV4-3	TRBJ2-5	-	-	TGCGCCAGCAGCCCGGGACCGGCAGAGACCCAGTACTTC	CASSPGPAETQYF
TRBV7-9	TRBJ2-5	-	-	TGTGCCAGCAGTTCGTCGAAAGGGTTGGCGACCCAGTACTTC	CASSSSKGLATQYF
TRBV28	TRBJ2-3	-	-	TGTGCCAGCAGTTCCTTCCGGGTCCAAGGGGCAGATACGCAGTATTTT	CASSSFRVQGADTQYF
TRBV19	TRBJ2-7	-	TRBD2	TGTGCCAGTACCCCGACTAGCGGAAAAATCTACGAGCAGTACTTC	CASTPTSGKIYEQYF
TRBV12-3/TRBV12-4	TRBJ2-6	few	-	TGTGCCAGCAGTTTAAGGGGAACTGGGGCCAACGTCCTGACTTTC	CASSLRGTGANVLTF
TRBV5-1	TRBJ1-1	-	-	TGCGCCAGCAGCTTACCAGGGTTCGGTGAAGCTTTCTTT	CASSLPGFGEAFF
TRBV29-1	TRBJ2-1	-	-	TGCAGCGTTGAAGATCCACGGTCAGTGCAGTTCTTC	CSVEDPRSVQFF
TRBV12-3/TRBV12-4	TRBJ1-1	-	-	TGTGCCAGCAGTTTTAGTGCAGGCACTGAAGCTTTCTTT	CASSFSAGTEAFF
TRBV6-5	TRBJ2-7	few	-	TGTGCCAGCAGTTATAAAGGGCCAACATACGAGCAGTACTTC	CASSYKGPTYEQYF
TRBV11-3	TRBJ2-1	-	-	TGTGCCAGCAGCTACAGAGGTGGGTCGGGATACAATGAGCAGTTCTTC	CASSYRGGSGYNEQFF
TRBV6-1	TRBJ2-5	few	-	TGTGCCATAGCCCCGGGCTACCAAGAGACCCAGTACTTC	CAIAPGYQETQYF
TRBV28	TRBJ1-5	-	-	TGTGCCAGCAGGGGGACACAGGGAAACAATCAGCCCCAGCATTTT	CASRGTQGNNQPQHF
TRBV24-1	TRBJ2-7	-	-	TGTGCCACCAGTGATTGGCGAAACTACGAGCAGTACTTC	CATSDWRNYEQYF
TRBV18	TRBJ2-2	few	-	TGTGCCAGCTCACCACCGGGTGGCCTGGACACCGGGGAGCTGTTTTTT	CASSPPGGLDTGELFF
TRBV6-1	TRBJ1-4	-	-	TGTGCCAGCAGACCTCCGGTCACTCTTGCAACTAATGAAAAACTGTTTTTT	CASRPPVTLATNEKLFF
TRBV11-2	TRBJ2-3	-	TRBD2	TGTGCCAGCAGCTTAGGGTGGGGACTAGCGGGAAGCTTAGTTAATACGCAGTATTTT	CASSLGWGLAGSLVNTQYF
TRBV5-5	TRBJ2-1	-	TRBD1	TGTGCCAGCAGCTTGGAAGGGACAGGGGTATATGAGCAGTTCTTC	CASSLEGTGVYEQFF
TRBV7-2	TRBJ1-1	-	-	TGTGCCAGCAGCTATGGACTTATGAACACTGAAGCTTTCTTT	CASSYGLMNTEAFF
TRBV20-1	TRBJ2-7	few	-	TGCAGTGTCAGATCGCGGGGCGAGCAGTACTTC	CSVRSRGEQYF
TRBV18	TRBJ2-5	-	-	TGTGCCAGCTCACCATGGAGCGATAGGGAGACCCAGTACTTC	CASSPWSDRETQYF
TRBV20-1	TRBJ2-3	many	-	TGCAGTGCTAGTTTTTATTTGACAGTTAGCACAGATACGCAGTATTTT	CSASFYLTVSTDTQYF
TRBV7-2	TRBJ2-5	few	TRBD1	TGTGCCAGCAGCCAAAGGGACAGGGGGCAACAAGAGACCCAGTACTTC	CASSQRDRGQQETQYF
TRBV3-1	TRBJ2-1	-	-	TGTGCCAGCAGCCAAGATATAGTTCGATCGGACCCGCAGTTCTTC	CASSQDIVRSDPQFF
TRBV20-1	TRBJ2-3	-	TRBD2	TGCAGTGCTAGTCGTCCTGGGGGAGGGGATACGCAGTATTTT	CSASRPGGGDTQYF